These 5 T cell receptor beta chains share one sample of origin, sequenced in a study of shared clonotypes between healthy human individuals. Some clones are missing from TCRdb's copy, which holds only in-frame ones; the method was immunoSEQ multiplex PCR. This sample has about 2 million clones; about 95% occur once, and the top ten carry around 1.1%. Terminally differentiated effector memory CD45RA+ cells were excluded from the naive CD8 cells, which were CD45RO-negative and positively selected for CCR7. The sequenced sample was naive CD8+ T cells sorted from blood. These TCRs come from a man between 18 and 35 years old in good health.

CDR3 sequence (DNA): TGCGCCAGCAGTGATGGAGGTGAGGGCCAAGAGACCCAGTACTTC. It encodes CASSDGGEGQETQYF. This sequence joins TRBV10-1 and TRBJ2-5, with TRBD2 as a possible D gene (5 bases). The germline V gene encodes CDR1 WNHNN and CDR2 SYGVQD (reference sequence). This CDR3 has 15 residues. Deletions cut 3 bases from V and 1 base from J, with 12 bases between.

The V and J genes are TRBV29-1 and TRBJ2-7, with D possibly being TRBD1 (6 bases). V was clipped by 0 bases and J by 4 bases, with 10 bases between them. The CDR3 runs 13 residues. Per the germline V gene, CDR1 is SQVTM and CDR2 is ANQGSEA. The CDR3 region is CSVEDTTGYEQYF. The CDR3 DNA follows: TGCAGCGTTGAAGATACTACAGGGTACGAGCAGTACTTC.

This chain connects TRBV9 to TRBJ2-3; 7 bases match TRBD1. Germline CDR1 reads SGDLS; CDR2 reads YYNGEE. This CDR3 spans 16 amino acids. Unmatched junction bases numbered 7, after V lost 3 bases and J lost 0 bases. Here the CDR3 reads CASSAPQGSSTDTQYF. The CDR3 nucleotides are TGTGCCAGCAGCGCACCACAGGGGTCTAGCACAGATACGCAGTATTTT.

Regarding this clone: This sample also contains other DNA sequences that code for the same CDR3. The rearrangement joins TRBV30 to TRBJ1-2, with a tentative D call TRBD1 (5 bases). The CDR3 runs 13 residues. CDR1 is GTSNPN and CDR2 is SVGIG in the germline V gene (reference sequence). The ends were cut back, 0 bases at V and 5 bases at J, with 10 bases in the middle. The CDR3, as DNA: TGTGCCTGGAGTGTTGGGGACTCATATGGCTACACCTTC. Translating it yields CAWSVGDSYGYTF.

The gene calls are TRBV19 and TRBJ2-5; tentatively, D is TRBD2 (6 bases). The CDR3 extends over 14 amino acids. The germline CDR1 and CDR2 sequences are LNHDA and SQIVND (reference sequence). V shed 4 bases and J shed 0 bases, with 9 bases lying between them. In DNA form, the CDR3 reads TGTGCCAGTAGTAGCGGGGAGTACCAAGAGACCCAGTACTTC. As protein: CASSSGEYQETQYF.